This T cell receptor beta chain stems from a study of T cells after yellow fever vaccination. V was shortened by 2 bases and J by 9 bases, with 11 bases between the two germline ends. The V gene's germline CDR1 is DFQATT and CDR2 SNEGSKA (reference sequence). This CDR3 is 11 amino acids long. Synthesis of TCR cDNA relied on 5'RACE template switching, which attached a universal primer site and UMIs. TCRdb itself ran the 5' RACE reads through MiXCR, one entry per CDR3 protein. Among about 240,000 distinct CDR3 sequences, less than 9% were seen once, and the ten largest hold approximately 0.87%. The rearrangement joins TRBV20-1 to TRBJ2-7; tentative D call: TRBD1 (6 bases). The TCR sequence derives from a man in his thirties or forties who received the YFV17D yellow fever vaccine. Sequences were derived from CD4+ T cells sorted from PBMCs, sampled 15 days after the yellow fever booster vaccination. The CDR3 bases are TGCAGTGCTAGAACAGGGAACGCGCAGTACTTC. Translated: CSARTGNAQYF.